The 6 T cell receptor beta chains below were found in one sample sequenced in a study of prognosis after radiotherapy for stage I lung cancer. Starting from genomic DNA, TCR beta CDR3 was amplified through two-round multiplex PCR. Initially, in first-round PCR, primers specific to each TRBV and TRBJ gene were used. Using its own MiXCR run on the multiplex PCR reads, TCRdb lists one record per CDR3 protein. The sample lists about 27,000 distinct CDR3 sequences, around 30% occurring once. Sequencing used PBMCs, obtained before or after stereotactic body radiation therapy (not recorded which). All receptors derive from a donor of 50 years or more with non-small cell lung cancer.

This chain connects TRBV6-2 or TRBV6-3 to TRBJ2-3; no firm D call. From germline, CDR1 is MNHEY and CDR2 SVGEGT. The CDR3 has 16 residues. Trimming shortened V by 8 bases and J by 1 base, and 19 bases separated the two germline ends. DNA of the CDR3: TGTGCCAGCGCCTTTGAGCGTGGGTATGGCACAGATACGCAGTATTTT. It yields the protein CASAFERGYGTDTQYF.

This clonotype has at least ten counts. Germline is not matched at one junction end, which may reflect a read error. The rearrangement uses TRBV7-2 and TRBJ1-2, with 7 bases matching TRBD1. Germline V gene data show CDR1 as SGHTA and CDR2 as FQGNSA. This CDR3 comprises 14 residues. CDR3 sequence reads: CATSGQAFSDGYTF. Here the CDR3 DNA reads TGTGCCACCAGCGGACAGGCTTTTTCAGATGGCTACACCTTC.

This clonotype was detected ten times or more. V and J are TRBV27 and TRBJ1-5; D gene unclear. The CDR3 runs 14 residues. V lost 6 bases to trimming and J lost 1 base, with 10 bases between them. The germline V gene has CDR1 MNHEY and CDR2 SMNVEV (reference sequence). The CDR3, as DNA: TGTGCCAGCAGCCTCCGGACCAGCAATCAGCCCCAGCATTTT. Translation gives CASSLRTSNQPQHF.

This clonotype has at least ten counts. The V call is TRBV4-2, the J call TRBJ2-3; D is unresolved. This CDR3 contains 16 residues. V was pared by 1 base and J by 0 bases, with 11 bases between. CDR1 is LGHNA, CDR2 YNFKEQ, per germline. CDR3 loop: CASSQVFGGSTDTQYF. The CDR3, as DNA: TGTGCCAGCAGCCAAGTGTTTGGCGGTAGCACAGATACGCAGTATTTT.

The CDR3, as DNA: TGTGCCAGCAGCCCACTGACAGGGTACGAGCAGTACTTC. Translation: CASSPLTGYEQYF. The V gene is TRBV7-2, the J gene TRBJ2-7; 7 bases are shared with TRBD1. The germline CDR1 and CDR2 sequences are SGHTA and FQGNSA. This CDR3 has 13 amino acids. Trimming at V came to 5 bases and at J to 4 bases, leaving 5 bases not matched to a gene.

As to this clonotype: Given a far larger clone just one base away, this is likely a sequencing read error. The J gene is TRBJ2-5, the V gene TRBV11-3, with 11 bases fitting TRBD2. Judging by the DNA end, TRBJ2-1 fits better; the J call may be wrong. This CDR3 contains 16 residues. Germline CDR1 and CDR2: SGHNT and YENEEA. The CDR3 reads CASSPGLAGGRGEQFF. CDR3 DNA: TGTGCCAGCAGCCCCGGGCTAGCGGGAGGACGAGGTGAGCAGTTCTTC.